This T cell receptor beta chain was profiled in a study of cytomegalovirus exposure and HLA in healthy donors. Researchers ran the PCR with 60 Vbeta and 13 Jbeta primers. Sequencing was performed with immunoSEQ multiplex PCR; in TCRdb, only in-frame clones are kept and a portion is missing. The profile covers around 110,000 clones, with approximately 79% appearing a single time and 13% to 15% taken by the ten largest. V was shortened by 4 bases and J by 8 bases, with 12 bases between the two germline ends. The CDR3 contains 13 residues. Germline V gives CDR1 SGHDN, CDR2 FVKESK. V gene TRBV14 combines with J gene TRBJ1-3; maybe TRBD1 (6 bases). The material sequenced was PBMCs. This receptor was taken from a woman aged 40 to 50 in good health and CMV-seropositive. The CDR3 DNA sequence: TGTGCCAGCAGCCGCGGGGGGCTTGACACCATATATTTT. Translating gives CASSRGGLDTIYF.